This T cell receptor beta chain stems from a study of T cell responses to AZD1222 COVID-19 vaccine. Regarding the study as a whole: The sample set comprised mostly white British donors with more females, and clonal diversity was possibly underestimated. A reported finding is that nearly half of spike-specific TCRs target unmutated variant regions.

The CDR3 spans 14 residues. V trimming: 6 bases; J trimming: 3 bases; junction bases outside the gene matches: 9. From germline, CDR1 is SQVTM and CDR2 ANQGSEA. Regarding this clone: What it binds is unknown.

Some clones are missing from TCRdb's copy, which holds only in-frame ones; the method was immunoSEQ multiplex PCR. The profile shows roughly 120,000 clones, more than 85% of them singletons. The source was peripheral blood, collected on day 0 of AZD1222 vaccination. This rearrangement joins TRBV29-1 to TRBJ2-3; 7 bases agree with TRBD2. The clonotype originates from an adult in good health. The CDR3 spells CSVVGAGVTDTQYF. The CDR3 coding sequence is TGCAGCGTAGTTGGTGCGGGAGTGACAGATACGCAGTATTTT.